The text below deals with one TCR beta chain. Enrollment of patients from Seattle took place during active infection, with longitudinal follow-up. In the authors' workflow: Amplifying reference gene primers gave estimates of nucleated cell counts. Data came from immunoSEQ multiplex PCR; TCRdb stores just in-frame clones and leaves some out. That table is the source of V, J and clone size, and D and trimming were worked out from the DNA. The sample shows around 92,000 clones, around 67% of them seen only once. These data belong to a study of blood T cell repertoires in COVID-19. Looking at the study overall: Sources were T cells, B-cell-depleted T cells, or PBMCs; the material itself was cDNA or gDNA.

The J segment lost 8 bases and the V segment lost 3 bases, leaving 10 bases of the junction unmatched. Per germline, CDR1 DFQATT and CDR2 SNEGSKA (reference sequence). CDR3 length: 14 amino acids. The sample was peripheral blood. This chain links TRBV20-1 with TRBJ1-2; 9 positions agree with TRBD1. This clonotype was obtained from an older man with COVID-19, enrolled during active disease. The CDR3 nucleotides are TGCAGTGCTAGTGACCCACAGGGGGCTGGGGGCTACACCTTC. It specifies CSASDPQGAGGYTF.